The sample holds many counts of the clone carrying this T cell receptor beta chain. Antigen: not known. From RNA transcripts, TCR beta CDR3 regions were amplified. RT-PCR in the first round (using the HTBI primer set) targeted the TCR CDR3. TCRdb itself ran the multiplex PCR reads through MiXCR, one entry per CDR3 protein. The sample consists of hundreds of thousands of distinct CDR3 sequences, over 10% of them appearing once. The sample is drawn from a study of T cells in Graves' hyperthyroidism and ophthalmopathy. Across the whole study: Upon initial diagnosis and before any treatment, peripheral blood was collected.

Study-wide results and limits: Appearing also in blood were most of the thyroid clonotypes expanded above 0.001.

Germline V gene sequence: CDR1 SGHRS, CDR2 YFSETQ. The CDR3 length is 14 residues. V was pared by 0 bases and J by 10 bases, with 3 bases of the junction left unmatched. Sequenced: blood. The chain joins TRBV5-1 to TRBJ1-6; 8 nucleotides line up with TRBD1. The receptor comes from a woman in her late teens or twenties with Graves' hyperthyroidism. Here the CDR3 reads CASSLGGTGSPLHF. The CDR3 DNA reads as TGCGCCAGCAGCTTGGGGGGGACAGGCTCACCCCTCCACTTT.